One sample yielded the 13 T cell receptor beta chains listed below, sequenced in a study of immune evolution from preneoplasia to lung adenocarcinoma. The assay was immunoSEQ multiplex PCR, and TCRdb's table has in-frame clones only and misses some. The top ten hold about 5.6% of the sample, which has 20,000 or so clones, approximately 71% seen once. The sequenced material came from FFPE invasive lung adenocarcinoma tissue. All receptors derive from a person aged 55 to 75 with lung adenocarcinoma.

This chain links TRBV5-1 with TRBJ2-1; TRBD1 might be the D (5 bases). Germline CDR1 reads SGHRS; CDR2 reads YFSETQ. There are 16 residues in the CDR3. The germline V and J ends were trimmed by 3 bases and 10 bases, with 23 bases remaining between them. For the CDR3, the DNA is TGCGCCAGCAGCTCCCTCTATGACAGCATTTATTACGAGCAGTTCTTC. Protein: CASSSLYDSIYYEQFF.

The chain couples TRBV7-9 to TRBJ1-1; tentatively, D is TRBD1 (5 bases). With 5 bases removed from V and 0 bases from J, the gap between germline ends came to 16 bases. The CDR3 extends over 16 amino acids. Looked up from germline, CDR1 is SEHNR and CDR2 is FQNEAQ (reference sequence). The CDR3 region is CASSDRGTVMNTEAFF. The CDR3 nucleotides read TGTGCCAGCAGCGACCGGGGCACCGTAATGAACACTGAAGCTTTCTTT.

This clone appeared once. The rearrangement joins TRBV11-2 to TRBJ2-1; D is undetermined. This CDR3 is built from 11 residues. Germline-derived CDR1 and CDR2 are SGHAT and FQNNGV. Trimming cost V 1 base and J 13 bases, with 8 bases left between them. This chain's CDR3 is CASSLGVFQFF. CDR3 DNA: TGTGCCAGCAGCTTAGGCGTGTTTCAGTTCTTC.

The J gene is TRBJ1-1, the V gene TRBV28; D not resolved. From germline, CDR1 is MDHEN and CDR2 SYDVKM. CDR3 size: 12 residues. The ends were cut back, 5 bases at V and 6 bases at J, with 10 bases in the middle. DNA of the CDR3: TGTGCCAGCAGTCTTTTGTATGCTGAAGCTTTCTTT. Its protein product is CASSLLYAEAFF.

This chain joins TRBV6-5 and TRBJ1-1; TRBD1 matches 10 bases. Germline loops: CDR1 MNHEY, CDR2 SVGAGI. J lost 5 bases, V lost 4 bases, and 4 bases had no gene match. This CDR3 is built from 14 residues. CDR3 in DNA: TGTGCCAGCAGTTTGACAGGGGGCGAGACTGAAGCTTTCTTT. It yields the protein CASSLTGGETEAFF.

This clone was detected only a few times. The chain combines TRBV18 with TRBJ2-5; D call uncertain. The germline CDR1 and CDR2 sequences are KGHSH and LQKENI. The V gene lost 0 bases and the J gene lost 0 bases, with 5 bases spanning the gap. CDR3 size: 14 residues. Here the CDR3 reads CASSPPTDQETQYF. The DNA of the CDR3 is TGTGCCAGCTCACCACCCACGGACCAAGAGACCCAGTACTTC.

J is TRBJ2-7 and V is TRBV11-3; D remains ambiguous. Trimming took 0 bases from V and 1 from J, leaving 10 bases between them. Germline CDR1 and CDR2: SGHNT and YENEEA. CDR3 length: 15 amino acids. CDR3 DNA: TGTGCCAGCAGCTTAGATCGGAGACATTCCTACGAGCAGTACTTC. Amino acid sequence: CASSLDRRHSYEQYF.

The chain combines TRBV19 with TRBJ1-5, with D possibly matching TRBD1 (5 bases). Trimming stripped 4 bases from V and 2 bases from J, with 12 bases between. Germline V gives CDR1 LNHDA, CDR2 SQIVND (reference sequence). The CDR3 has 15 amino acids. The CDR3 reads CASSTRGTGNQPQHF. CDR3 nucleotides: TGTGCCAGTAGTACCCGGGGGACGGGCAATCAGCCCCAGCATTTT.

The chain joins TRBV9 to TRBJ2-1; 7 nucleotides line up with TRBD2. The CDR3 is made up of 17 amino acids. V lost 3 bases and J lost 6; bases outside the gene matches: 15. CDR1 SGDLS and CDR2 YYNGEE come from the germline V gene. The CDR3 coding sequence is TGTGCCAGCAGCGGACGCGGCGGGGCGGGAGAAGGCAATGAGCAGTTCTTC. Its translation is CASSGRGGAGEGNEQFF. The full variable domain, rest sourced from reference TRBV9 and TRBJ2-1, is DSGVTQTPKHLITATGQRVTLRCSPRSGDLSVYWYQQSLDQGLQFLIQYYNGEERAKGNILERFSAQQFPDLHSELNLSSLELGDSALYFCASSGRGGAGEGNEQFFGPGTRLTVL.

The J gene is TRBJ1-4, the V gene TRBV4-2; perhaps TRBD1 as D (5 bases). CDR3 length: 14 residues. Trimming left V 7 bases short and J 4 bases short, with 13 bases between. Germline V gene lookup returns CDR1 LGHNA and CDR2 YNFKEQ. The CDR3 sequence is CASTQGSHNEKLFF. CDR3 bases: TGTGCCAGCACCCAGGGCAGCCATAATGAAAAACTGTTTTTT.

The chain links TRBV28 to TRBJ2-3, with D uncertain. Looked up from germline, CDR1 is MDHEN and CDR2 is SYDVKM. V shed 10 bases and J shed 3 bases, with 11 bases lying between them. This CDR3 spans 12 amino acids. This CDR3 reads CATAIITDTQYF. DNA for the CDR3: TGTGCCACCGCGATTATAACAGATACGCAGTATTTT.

The chain has TRBV18 and TRBJ2-1; TRBD2 aligns across 11 bases. V lost 4 bases, J lost 6 bases, and 5 bases stayed unmatched. The CDR3 spans 15 residues. Germline assignment: CDR1 KGHSH and CDR2 LQKENI. The CDR3 sequence: CASSRTSGGFNEQFF. CDR3 nucleotides: TGTGCCAGCTCACGAACTAGCGGGGGTTTCAATGAGCAGTTCTTC. The variable domain in full, completed from reference TRBV18 and TRBJ2-1, reads NAGVMQNPRHLVRRRGQEARLRCSPMKGHSHVYWYRQLPEEGLKFMVYLQKENIIDESGMPKERFSAEFPKEGPSILRIQQVVRGDSAAYFCASSRTSGGFNEQFFGPGTRLTVL.

The CDR3 sequence is CASSRISGDTEAFF. In nucleotides, the CDR3 is TGTGCCAGCAGTCGCATCTCAGGGGATACTGAAGCTTTCTTT. The V and J genes are TRBV28 and TRBJ1-1; D might be TRBD1 (6 bases). Trimming removed 5 bases at V and 5 bases at J, with 15 bases between. This CDR3 is 14 amino acids long. Germline V CDR1 and CDR2: MDHEN, SYDVKM.